This TCR beta chain was retrieved from a study of CD8 T cells in ankylosing spondylitis. The germline CDR1 and CDR2 sequences are SGHAT and FQNNGV. V lost 1 base to trimming and J lost 7 bases; unmatched junction nucleotides: 4. This CDR3 contains 15 residues. Molecular-barcoded quantitative 5'-RACE produced these TCR beta libraries. TCRdb independently ran MiXCR on the 5' RACE reads; one entry per CDR3 protein. The sample contains about 480,000 distinct CDR3 sequences, 17% of which appear only once. A word on this clonotype: Its antigen is as yet unknown.

Study-level points and caveats: From matched ankylosing spondylitis synovial fluid, disease-linked clones were reportedly recovered at significantly enriched levels. There was a TCR beta motif, made of several highly homologous variants, that appeared characteristic of ankylosing spondylitis blood. Several of the motif variants were reported before in synovial fluid and blood from reactive arthritis.

This sequence was found in a male donor with ankylosing spondylitis. The specimen was blood, either unsorted or a sorted T cell fraction (not recorded which). The V call is TRBV11-2, the J call TRBJ1-6; 7 bases are shared with TRBD1. The CDR3 DNA reads as TGTGCCAGCAGCTTAGCCGGGACAGAAAATTCACCCCTCCACTTT. It is translated as CASSLAGTENSPLHF. Full variable domain (outside the CDR3, taken from reference TRBV11-2 and TRBJ1-6): EAGVAQSPRYKIIEKRQSVAFWCNPISGHATLYWYQQILGQGPKLLIQFQNNGVVDDSQLPKDRFSAERLKGVDSTLKIQPAKLEDSAVYLCASSLAGTENSPLHFGNGTRLTVT.